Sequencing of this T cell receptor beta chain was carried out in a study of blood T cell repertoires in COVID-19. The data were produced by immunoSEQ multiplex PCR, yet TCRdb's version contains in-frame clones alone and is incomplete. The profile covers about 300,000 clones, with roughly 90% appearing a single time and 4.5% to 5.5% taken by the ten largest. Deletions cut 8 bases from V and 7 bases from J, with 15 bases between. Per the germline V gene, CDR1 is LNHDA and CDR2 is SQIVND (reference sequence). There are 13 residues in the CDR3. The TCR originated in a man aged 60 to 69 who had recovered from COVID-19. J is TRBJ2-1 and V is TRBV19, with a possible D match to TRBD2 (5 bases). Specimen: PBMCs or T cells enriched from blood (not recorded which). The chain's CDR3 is CASCPRESNEQFF. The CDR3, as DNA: TGTGCCAGTTGTCCGAGGGAATCGAATGAGCAGTTCTTC. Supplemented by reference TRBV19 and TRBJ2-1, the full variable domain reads DGGITQSPKYLFRKEGQNVTLSCEQNLNHDAMYWYRQDPGQGLRLIYYSQIVNDFQKGDIAEGYSVSREKKESFPLTVTSAQKNPTAFYLCASCPRESNEQFFGPGTRLTVL.